The present T cell receptor beta chain was sequenced within a study of T cells in Graves' hyperthyroidism and ophthalmopathy (dated by TCRdb to about 2019). For the study in its entirety: Peripheral blood was sampled at the time of initial diagnosis, prior to any treatment. To identify TCR V-J signatures that set the groups apart, the researchers used a discovery cohort of about a hundred patients, made up of around 40 with Graves' ophthalmopathy and about 60 with stable Graves' hyperthyroidism. Prospective prediction of ophthalmopathy was tested in an independent validation cohort consisting of 18 hyperthyroidism patients and around 16 patients who later progressed to ophthalmopathy. The 100 or so discovery patients were divided at random into training and test sets in a 7:3 ratio. The study also compared thyroid tissue and blood T-cell repertoires from about six Graves' hyperthyroidism patients. Following sampling, methimazole starting at 30 mg daily was given to hyperthyroidism patients, and high-dose intravenous methylprednisolone was given to ophthalmopathy patients. According to the paper, TCR Vbeta CDR3 sequencing was carried out on over 130 peripheral blood samples, which came from fewer than 50 ophthalmopathy, around 74 hyperthyroidism and roughly 17 progressor patients. Study-wide conclusions, independent of this receptor: In cross-validation, a model built on a 13 V-J signature told ophthalmopathy apart from stable hyperthyroidism with 85% to 90% sensitivity and 81% to 82% specificity, and in testing the same model reached 80%/75%. Most expanded thyroid clonotypes (frequency above 0.001) were also detected in blood, a finding suggesting that blood repertoires may reflect thyroid immune responses. In validation, the model predicted progression to ophthalmopathy with 55% to 71% sensitivity and roughly 75% specificity, a median of around six months before onset. Sample size was not statistically predetermined, and blinding of investigators to group allocation was not performed.

TCR beta CDR3 regions were amplified from RNA transcripts. A first-round RT-PCR of the TCR CDR3 used the HTBI primer set with the Qiagen OneStep RT-PCR kit. A second multiplex PCR round built the libraries, followed by size selection and purification. Sequencing of the libraries was done on an Illumina HiSeq2000 using paired-end 100 bp reads. In the original analysis: SOAPnuke was used to process the raw data, with reads discarded if the reads contained adapters or uncalled bases, had a mean Phred below 15, or lacked an exact constant-primer or identifier match. High-quality paired reads were merged using COPE v1.2.5, and each unique nucleotide sequence was defined as a clonotype. MiTCR v1.1 was used to align clonotypes to the IMGT TRBV, TRBD and TRBJ reference segments. The analysis was restricted to V-J combinations with a frequency above 0.0001, which together covered roughly 99% of the repertoires. A TCS score was defined as the ratio of F50 (clonal expansion) to E x V (chaos), with BLOSUM62-based TCRdist applied between CDR3 peptides within each V-J. Welch's t-statistics and random forest reduced 500 to 650 V-J features to 10 to 15, which were used in a naive Bayes classifier (R e1071). TCRdb ran its own pipeline on the public reads, namely fastp trimming at Q25 and MiXCR clone calling, and kept in-frame beta chains. Every CDR3 protein is listed once, alongside the most common genes and DNA of its rows. The V and J calls and clone size are TCRdb's, not the authors'. This sample comprises around 700,000 distinct CDR3 sequences, under 20% of them detected only once. The ten largest clones represent over 15% of the sample.

V gives up 4 bases and J gives up 3 bases, and the segment between their germline ends measures 18 bases. The CDR1 and CDR2 encoded by the germline V gene (reference sequence) are LNHDA and SQIVND. The CDR3, from cysteine to phenylalanine, totals 16 residues. Only CDR3 DNA remains: 48 bases, in frame from the first base. Turning to this clonotype: No cognate antigen has been identified for it. Nothing much larger sits one base from this clone, and base qualities are not available.

The hyperthyroidism patients were between 18 and 65 years old and newly diagnosed, with a disease duration of less than 2 months. Patients with uncontrolled infections, other autoimmune diseases, pregnancy or lactation were excluded. Diagnoses were established on the basis of clinical symptoms, serum thyroxine and TRAb, thyroid ultrasound, and orbital computed tomography. Blood from progressor patients was collected at the time of first diagnosis with hyperthyroidism, before any ophthalmopathy symptoms had appeared. Ficoll-Paque density gradient centrifugation was used to isolate PBMCs from under 11 ml of fresh peripheral blood. Patients classed as progressors first received a Graves' hyperthyroidism diagnosis and then went on to develop ophthalmopathy during follow-up. Trizol reagent was used to extract total RNA, and RNA quality was then checked on an Agilent 2100 Bioanalyzer.

Sequences were obtained from blood. In this chain, TRBV19 is recombined with TRBJ1-2; no D gene can be assigned with confidence. The receptor was derived from a woman in her forties or fifties with Graves' hyperthyroidism that later progressed to Graves' ophthalmopathy. For the CDR3, the sequence is CASSNDYTSPYYGYTF. The DNA sequence is given as TGTGCCAGTAGTAACGACTACACCTCCCCCTACTATGGCTACACCTTC.